This entry describes one T cell receptor (beta chain). The data derive from a study of blood T cell repertoires in COVID-19. Study details: The United States, Italy and Spain supplied acute and convalescent COVID-19 samples. Sample material is recorded as cDNA or gDNA derived from T cells, B-cell-depleted T cells, or PBMCs.

Authors' analysis steps: The assay estimated nucleated cells by amplifying reference gene primers. The protocol was immunoSEQ multiplex PCR, while the TCRdb copy is restricted to in-frame clones and leaves out a portion. Clonal size and the V and J genes are those of that table, whereas D and trimming came from the DNA. The sample carries 140,000 to 150,000 clones, approximately 89% recorded once. The CDR3 runs 9 residues. The ends were cut back, 7 bases at V and 9 bases at J, with 4 bases in the middle. The germline V gene encodes CDR1 GTSNPN and CDR2 SVGIG (reference sequence). The chain links TRBV30 to TRBJ1-6; D remains ambiguous. Source material: peripheral blood. This clonotype originated in a human donor in a cohort sampled during active COVID-19. Here the CDR3 reads CALVSPLHF. CDR3 bases: TGTGCCTTAGTTTCACCCCTCCACTTT. The full variable domain, its missing parts supplied by reference TRBV30 and TRBJ1-6, is SQTIHQWPATLVQPVGSPLSLECTVEGTSNPNLYWYRQAAGRGLQLLFYSVGIGQISSEVPQNLSASRPQDRQFILSSKKLLLSDSGFYLCALVSPLHFGNGTRLTVT.